This T cell receptor beta chain was sequenced for a study of beta chain features in type 1 diabetes. Overall study results and limits: Cells expressing TCR highly could be over-represented by cDNA sequencing. For Type 1 diabetes patients, all four CD4+ subsets carried TCRB CDR3s that were moderately but significantly shorter. Patients showed naive, central memory and Treg TCRB repertoires that appeared more similar than those of healthy donors.

This clone was observed a few times. Its target is not known. CD45RO/CCR7/CD25/CD127/CD95/CD27 sorting isolated CD4+ naive, central memory, regulatory and stem cell-like memory cells. All of the isolated RNA was reverse transcribed, so expressed TCRB transcripts were sequenced. Profiled with immunoSEQ multiplex PCR; TCRdb holds only in-frame clones, not every one. Among about 160,000 clones listed, around 8.6% were seen once. Material for sequencing was central memory CD4+ T cells from blood. This clonotype was sampled from a woman aged 18-30 years with type 1 diabetes.

CDR3 amino acids: CASSSRGNYGYTF. CDR3 sequence (DNA): TGTGCCAGCAGTTCCAGGGGTAACTATGGCTACACCTTC. The V gene is TRBV27, the J gene TRBJ1-2; D is possibly TRBD1 (6 bases). The CDR3 totals 13 residues. Germline lookup yields CDR1 MNHEY and CDR2 SMNVEV (reference sequence). V lost 4 bases and J 1 base, leaving 7 bases between the germline ends.